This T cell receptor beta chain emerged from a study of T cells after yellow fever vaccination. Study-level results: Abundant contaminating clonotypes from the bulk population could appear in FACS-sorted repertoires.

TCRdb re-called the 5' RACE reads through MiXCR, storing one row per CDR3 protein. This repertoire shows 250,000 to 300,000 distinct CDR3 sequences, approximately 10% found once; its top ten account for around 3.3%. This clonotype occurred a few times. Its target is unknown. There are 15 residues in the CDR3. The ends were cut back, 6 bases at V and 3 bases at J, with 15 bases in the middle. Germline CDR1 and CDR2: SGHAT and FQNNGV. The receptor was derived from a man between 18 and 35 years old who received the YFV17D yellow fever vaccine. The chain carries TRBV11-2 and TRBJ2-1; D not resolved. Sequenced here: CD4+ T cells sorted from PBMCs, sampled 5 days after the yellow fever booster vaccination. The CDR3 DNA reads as TGTGCCAGCAGACTACCGGGCCTACGCTACAATGAGCAGTTCTTC. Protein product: CASRLPGLRYNEQFF.